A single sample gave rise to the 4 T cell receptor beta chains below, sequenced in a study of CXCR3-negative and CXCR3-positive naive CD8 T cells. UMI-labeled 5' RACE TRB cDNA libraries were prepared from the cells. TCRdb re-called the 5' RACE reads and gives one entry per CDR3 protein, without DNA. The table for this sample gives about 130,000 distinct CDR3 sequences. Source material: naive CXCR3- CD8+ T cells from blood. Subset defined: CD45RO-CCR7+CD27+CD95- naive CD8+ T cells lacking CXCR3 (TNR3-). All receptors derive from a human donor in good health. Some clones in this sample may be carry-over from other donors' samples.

The CDR3 sequence: CSVVQGRVRLAETQYF. The genes are TRBV29-1 and TRBJ2-5; the TCRdb call, TRBD1, lacks DNA for checking. Germline V CDR1 and CDR2: SQVTM, ANQGSEA. The CDR3 consists of 16 residues.

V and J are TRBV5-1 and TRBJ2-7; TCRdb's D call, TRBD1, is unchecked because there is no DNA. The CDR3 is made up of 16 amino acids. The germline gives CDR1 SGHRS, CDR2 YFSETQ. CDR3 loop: CASSLGSGIGSYEQYF.

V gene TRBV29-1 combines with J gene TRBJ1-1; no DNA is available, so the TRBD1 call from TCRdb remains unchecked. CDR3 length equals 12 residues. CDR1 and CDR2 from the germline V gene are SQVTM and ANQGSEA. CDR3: CSDHPGGTEAFF.

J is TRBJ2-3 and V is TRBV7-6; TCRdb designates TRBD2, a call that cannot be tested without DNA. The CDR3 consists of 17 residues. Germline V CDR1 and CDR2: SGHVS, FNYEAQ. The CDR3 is CASSLNVAGGSTDTQYF.